The sequence of this T cell receptor beta chain was determined in a study of blood T cells in healthy people across ages. This clonotype was detected a few times. The amount of total RNA extracted per sample was at least 6 micrograms. The second PCR ran roughly 6 to 11 cycles with a sample-barcoded 5' primer and J-beta primers. TCRdb independently ran MiXCR on the 5' RACE reads; one entry per CDR3 protein. Seen here are about 1.1 million distinct CDR3 sequences, more than 30% observed once, and the top ten hold roughly 13%. The receptor was isolated from a young man in good health. Sequences were obtained from blood.

The CDR3 spells CASSPRSQFYGYTF. The CDR3 coding sequence is TGTGCCAGCAGCCCTCGCAGCCAGTTTTATGGCTACACCTTC. The chain employs TRBV12-3 or TRBV12-4 and TRBJ1-2; unclear D gene. The ends were cut back, 6 bases at V and 5 bases at J, with 16 bases in the middle. The CDR3 runs 14 residues.